This record concerns one T cell receptor (beta chain) sequence. Its antigen is not identified. The repertoire was sequenced with immunoSEQ multiplex PCR; TCRdb's copy has only in-frame clones and lacks some. Among about 23,000 clones listed, approximately 87% were seen once. This entry belongs to a study of T cells in localized non-small cell lung cancer. Notes on the study in general: Researchers found a median approximately 53 of the top 100 tumor clones in adjacent lung. Heterogeneity is still possible, as just one tumor region was sequenced. Exceeding tumor, uninvolved adjacent lung had the highest T cell clonality. An association was observed between higher blood T cell density and longer overall survival.

Trimming took 0 bases from V and 7 from J, leaving 13 bases between them. Germline V gene lookup returns CDR1 GTSNPN and CDR2 SVGIG (reference sequence). The length of the CDR3 is 14 residues. Sample: peripheral blood, taken before any cancer treatment. The V gene is TRBV30, the J gene TRBJ1-5, with D unclear. The sequence was obtained from a woman aged 35 to 75 with stage I lung adenocarcinoma. The CDR3 is CAWSVQSGGQPQHF. CDR3 coding DNA: TGTGCCTGGAGTGTACAGAGCGGCGGACAGCCCCAGCATTTT. Based on the CDR3 plus reference TRBV30 and TRBJ1-5, the full variable domain is SQTIHQWPATLVQPVGSPLSLECTVEGTSNPNLYWYRQAAGRGLQLLFYSVGIGQISSEVPQNLSASRPQDRQFILSSKKLLLSDSGFYLCAWSVQSGGQPQHFGDGTRLSIL.